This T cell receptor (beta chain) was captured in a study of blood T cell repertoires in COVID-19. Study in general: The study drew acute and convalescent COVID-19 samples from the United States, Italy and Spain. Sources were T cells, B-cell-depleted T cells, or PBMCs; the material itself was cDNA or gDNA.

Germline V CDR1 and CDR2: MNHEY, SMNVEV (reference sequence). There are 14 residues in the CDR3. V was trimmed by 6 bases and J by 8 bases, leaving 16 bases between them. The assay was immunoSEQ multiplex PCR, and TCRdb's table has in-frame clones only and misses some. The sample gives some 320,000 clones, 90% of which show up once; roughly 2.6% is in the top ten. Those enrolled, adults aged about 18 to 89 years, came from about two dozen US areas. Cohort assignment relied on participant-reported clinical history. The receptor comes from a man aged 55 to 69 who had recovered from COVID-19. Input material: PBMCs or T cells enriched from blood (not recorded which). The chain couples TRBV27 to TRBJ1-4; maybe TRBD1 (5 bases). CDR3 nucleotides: TGTGCCAGCAGCAGAACGGGGGTAGGGGAAAAACTGTTTTTT. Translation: CASSRTGVGEKLFF. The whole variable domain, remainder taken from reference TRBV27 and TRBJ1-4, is EAQVTQNPRYLITVTGKKLTVTCSQNMNHEYMSWYRQDPGLGLRQIYYSMNVEVTDKGDVPEGYKVSRKEKRNFPLILESPSPNQTSLYFCASSRTGVGEKLFFGSGTQLSVL.